This passage covers 13 T cell receptor beta chains from one sample sequenced in a study of blood T cell repertoires in COVID-19. The method was immunoSEQ multiplex PCR; TCRdb's version includes in-frame clones alone and lacks a portion of them. In the table there are fewer than 25,000 clones, about 90% of which are singletons. The sample taken for sequencing was peripheral blood. Every receptor here comes from a human donor in a cohort sampled during active COVID-19.

The V call is TRBV3-1 (or the pseudogene TRBV3-2), the J call TRBJ2-1; TRBD1 matches at 10 bases. The trim removed 4 bases at V and 6 bases at J, leaving 9 bases unmatched. Germline V gene sequence: CDR1 LGHDT, CDR2 YNNKEL (reference sequence). The CDR3 is made up of 16 amino acids. The DNA for the CDR3 is TGTGCCAGCAGCCCTTGGACAGGGGGGGACATCAATGAGCAGTTCTTC. Its protein product is CASSPWTGGDINEQFF.

This clone was seen just once. The chain employs TRBV19 and TRBJ1-1; TRBD1 matches at 7 bases. The CDR3 sequence is 14 residues long. The ends lost 6 bases at V and 0 bases at J; junction bases unmatched: 4. CDR1 and CDR2 (germline): LNHDA, SQIVND (reference sequence). The CDR3 sequence: CASSLGTVNTEAFF. The DNA for the CDR3 is TGTGCCAGTAGCCTCGGGACAGTGAACACTGAAGCTTTCTTT.

This clone has a single count. The J gene is TRBJ1-4, the V gene TRBV21-1; TRBD1 reflects the table's D call only, with no check against the DNA. TRBV21-1 is noted as a pseudogene. CDR3 length equals 17 residues. In DNA form, the CDR3 reads TGTGCCAGCAGCAAAAAAGGACAGGGGTTAAGGAGTGAAAAACTGTTTTTT. This sequence encodes CASSKKGQGLRSEKLFF.

The chain joins TRBV12-3 or TRBV12-4 to TRBJ2-1; a possible D gene is TRBD2 (5 bases). V was clipped by 6 bases and J by 10 bases, with 10 bases between them. The CDR3 spans 11 residues. The CDR3 loop is CASRRSGEQFF. CDR3 DNA sequence: TGTGCCAGCAGGAGGAGCGGCGAGCAGTTCTTC.

This clone appeared a single time. The chain combines TRBV24-1 with TRBJ2-2, with TRBD1 identical over 7 bases. CDR1 and CDR2 (germline): KGHDR, SFDVKD. Trimming removed 7 bases from V and 0 bases from J; junction bases left unmatched: 4. This CDR3 contains 15 residues. This CDR3 is CATRTGTANTGELFF. CDR3 bases: TGTGCCACCAGAACCGGGACAGCGAACACCGGGGAGCTGTTTTTT.

This sequence joins TRBV11-3 and TRBJ2-7; TRBD2 matches 16 bases. The CDR3 is 18 residues long. Germline V CDR1 and CDR2: SGHNT, YENEEA. CDR3 loop: CAAALGLAGGPHAYEQYV. CDR3 DNA sequence: TGTGCAGCAGCCCTGGGACTAGCGGGAGGGCCGCACGCCTACGAGCAGTACGTC.

V and J are TRBV5-1 and TRBJ1-2, with D tentatively TRBD1 (5 bases). V was shortened by 0 bases and J by 7 bases, with 13 bases between the two germline ends. This CDR3 is 14 amino acids long. CDR1 and CDR2 from the germline V gene are SGHRS and YFSETQ. The CDR3 DNA reads as TGCGCCAGCAGCTTGGAAGGACACAGCGCTGGCTACACCTTC. This encodes CASSLEGHSAGYTF.

The chain recombines TRBV28 with TRBJ2-7; weak D call: TRBD1 (6 bases). The V gene lost 3 bases and the J gene lost 1 base, with 13 bases spanning the gap. Germline V gene data show CDR1 as MDHEN and CDR2 as SYDVKM. CDR3 size: 15 residues. CDR3 amino acids: CASSFSVGGSYEQYF. Here the CDR3 DNA reads TGTGCCAGCAGTTTCAGCGTAGGGGGTTCCTACGAGCAGTACTTC.

This clone was seen more than once but under ten times. The chain has TRBV6-5 and TRBJ1-1, with D uncertain. Deletions cut 0 bases from V and 4 bases from J, with 9 bases between. This CDR3 comprises 14 residues. Germline CDR1 reads MNHEY; CDR2 reads SVGAGI. This CDR3 reads CASSYSRRATEAFF. The CDR3 nucleotides are TGTGCCAGCAGTTACTCCAGGAGGGCCACTGAAGCTTTCTTT.

This chain links TRBV7-3 with TRBJ2-1; D unresolved. V shed 1 base and J shed 9 bases, with 13 bases lying between them. CDR3 size: 14 residues. Germline lookup yields CDR1 SGHTA and CDR2 FQGTGA. The CDR3 reads CASSLNVVGAEQFF. The CDR3 region has the DNA TGTGCCAGCAGCTTAAATGTGGTCGGAGCTGAGCAGTTCTTC. Supplemented by reference TRBV7-3 and TRBJ2-1, the full variable domain reads GAGVSQTPSNKVTEKGKYVELRCDPISGHTALYWYRQSLGQGPEFLIYFQGTGAADDSGLPNDRFFAVRPEGSVSTLKIQRTERGDSAVYLCASSLNVVGAEQFFGPGTRLTVL.

This clone was seen a handful of times. The CDR3 nucleotides are TGTGCCAGCGAGGCCCTCTACGAGCAGTACTTC. This translates into CASEALYEQYF. This chain links TRBV28 with TRBJ2-7; unclear D gene. Trimming pared 8 bases from V and 3 bases from J, leaving 8 bases between. Germline CDR1 reads MDHEN; CDR2 reads SYDVKM. The CDR3 is made up of 11 amino acids.

The V call is TRBV20-1, the J call TRBJ2-7, with unresolved D. Per germline, CDR1 DFQATT and CDR2 SNEGSKA (reference sequence). CDR3 length equals 11 residues. Trimming took 5 bases from V and 7 from J, leaving 12 bases between them. CDR3 in amino acids: CSAPKVAEQYF. The CDR3 DNA follows: TGCAGTGCTCCAAAGGTAGCAGAGCAGTACTTC.

The chain links TRBV27 to TRBJ2-3, with 11 nucleotides matching TRBD1. Germline V gene data show CDR1 as MNHEY and CDR2 as SMNVEV (reference sequence). V gave up 6 bases and J gave up 1 base; unmatched junction bases: 3. This CDR3 region has 15 residues. The CDR3 coding sequence is TGTGCCAGCAGGGACAGGGGGCTTGGCACAGATACGCAGTATTTT. Amino acid sequence: CASRDRGLGTDTQYF.